These 7 T cell receptor beta chains were all obtained from the same sample, sequenced in a study of OX40 agonist ivuxolimab in advanced cancers. Produced via immunoSEQ multiplex PCR; TCRdb's table is partial and in-frame only. Counted here are tens of thousands of clones, roughly 94% occurring once; the ten biggest clones make up 9.5% to 10%. Material: CD4+ or CD8+ T cells sorted from blood, obtained in a trial of the OX40 agonist ivuxolimab. The receptors were gathered from an adult with an advanced solid tumor such as melanoma, head and neck, liver or kidney cancer.

The chain employs TRBV7-2 and TRBJ2-7; tentative D call: TRBD1 (5 bases). The V and J ends lost 0 bases and 3 bases respectively, with 12 bases between them. Per the germline V gene, CDR1 is SGHTA and CDR2 is FQGNSA. The CDR3 spans 15 residues. CDR3 sequence reads: CASSLALTENYEQYF. In DNA form, the CDR3 reads TGTGCCAGCAGCTTAGCACTGACAGAAAACTACGAGCAGTACTTC.

This chain links TRBV4-1 with TRBJ2-7, with D tentatively TRBD2 (6 bases). V gave up 1 base and J gave up 1 base, with 17 bases separating them. Germline CDR1 and CDR2: MGHRA and YSYEKL. The CDR3 covers 17 residues. The CDR3 spells CASSQAVVGTASYEQYF. The CDR3 DNA reads as TGCGCCAGCAGCCAAGCTGTTGTGGGGACTGCGTCCTACGAGCAGTACTTC.

This chain uses TRBV11-2 with TRBJ1-5; a weak D match, TRBD1 (6 bases). The germline V gene has CDR1 SGHAT and CDR2 FQNNGV. The CDR3 runs 13 residues. Trimming took off 3 bases at V and 6 bases at J, with 9 bases between the two ends. This chain's CDR3 is CASSLGAGQPQHF. The CDR3 bases are TGTGCCAGCAGCTTGGGGGCCGGTCAGCCCCAGCATTTT.

V and J are TRBV29-1 and TRBJ2-3, with TRBD2 matching 7 bases. The CDR3 is 13 amino acids. Looked up from germline, CDR1 is SQVTM and CDR2 is ANQGSEA. V was pared by 5 bases and J by 2 bases, with 4 bases of the junction left unmatched. The DNA of the CDR3 is TGCAGCGTTTGGGAGGGTATCACAGATACGCAGTATTTT. Translation: CSVWEGITDTQYF.

The chain is built from TRBV9 and TRBJ1-2; D is unresolved. Germline assignment: CDR1 SGDLS and CDR2 YYNGEE. Trimming took off 0 bases at V and 2 bases at J, with 8 bases between the two ends. This CDR3 has 14 residues. CDR3 coding DNA: TGTGCCAGCAGCGTAGGGCAGCCAAACTATGGCTACACCTTC. It translates to CASSVGQPNYGYTF.

This chain uses TRBV2 with TRBJ2-6; D ambiguous. The V gene lost 6 bases and the J gene lost 0 bases, with 18 bases spanning the gap. The CDR3 consists of 18 residues. Looked up from germline, CDR1 is SNHLY and CDR2 is FYNNEI. The DNA of the CDR3 is TGTGCCAGCAGAGGAGCCTCGACACGTAGCTCTGGGGCCAACGTCCTGACTTTC. This translates into CASRGASTRSSGANVLTF.

V and J are TRBV7-9 and TRBJ1-2; 9 nucleotides align to TRBD1. Per germline, CDR1 SEHNR and CDR2 FQNEAQ (reference sequence). V was clipped by 4 bases and J by 8 bases; unmatched bases: 11. The CDR3 is made up of 15 amino acids. CDR3 amino acids: CASSYPGTGLGGYTF. The CDR3 DNA follows: TGTGCCAGCAGCTACCCCGGGACAGGGCTCGGAGGCTACACCTTC. The entire variable domain, with the rest obtained from reference TRBV7-9 and TRBJ1-2, is as follows: DTGVSQNPRHKITKRGQNVTFRCDPISEHNRLYWYRQTLGQGPEFLTYFQNEAQLEKSRLLSDRFSAERPKGSFSTLEIQRTEQGDSAMYLCASSYPGTGLGGYTFGSGTRLTVV.